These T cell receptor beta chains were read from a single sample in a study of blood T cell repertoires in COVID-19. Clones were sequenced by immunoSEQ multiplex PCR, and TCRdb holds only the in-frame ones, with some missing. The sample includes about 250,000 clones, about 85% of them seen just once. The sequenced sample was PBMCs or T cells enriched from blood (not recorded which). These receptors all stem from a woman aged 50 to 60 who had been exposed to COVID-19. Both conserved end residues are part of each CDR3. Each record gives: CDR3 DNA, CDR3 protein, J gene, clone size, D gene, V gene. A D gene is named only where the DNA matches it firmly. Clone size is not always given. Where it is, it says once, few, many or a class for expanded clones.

CDR3nt: TGTGCCAGTAGGGGACTCGTAGACTATGGCTACACCTTC; CDR3aa: CASRGLVDYGYTF; j_gene: TRBJ1-2; abundance: few; d_gene: .; v_gene: TRBV19
CDR3nt: TGCGCCAGCAGCTTGGGGACAGGTGTATATAGTGAGCAGTTCTTC; CDR3aa: CASSLGTGVYSEQFF; j_gene: TRBJ2-1; abundance: .; d_gene: TRBD1; v_gene: TRBV5-1
CDR3nt: TGTGCCAGCAGTTACTCCGAAGGGGTTCCGAACTATGGCTACACCTTC; CDR3aa: CASSYSEGVPNYGYTF; j_gene: TRBJ1-2; abundance: .; d_gene: .; v_gene: TRBV6-5
CDR3nt: TGTGCCAGCAGCGACTACTTAAGTACGCAGTATTTT; CDR3aa: CASSDYLSTQYF; j_gene: TRBJ2-3; abundance: .; d_gene: .; v_gene: TRBV7-2
CDR3nt: TGTGCCAGTCGAGGGGGGGTATCTGGGGCCAACGTCCTGACTTTC; CDR3aa: CASRGGVSGANVLTF; j_gene: TRBJ2-6; abundance: .; d_gene: .; v_gene: TRBV6-5
CDR3nt: TGTGCCAGCAAAGGGGATAATGAGCAGTTCTTC; CDR3aa: CASKGDNEQFF; j_gene: TRBJ2-1; abundance: .; d_gene: .; v_gene: TRBV7-2
CDR3nt: TGCGCCAGCACGCCGGGACATTTTCAGAACACTGAAGCTTTCTTT; CDR3aa: CASTPGHFQNTEAFF; j_gene: TRBJ1-1; abundance: .; d_gene: .; v_gene: TRBV5-1
CDR3nt: TGTGCCAGCAGCTTATCGGGGAACTCGAACACTGAAGCTTTCTTT; CDR3aa: CASSLSGNSNTEAFF; j_gene: TRBJ1-1; abundance: .; d_gene: .; v_gene: TRBV11-2
CDR3nt: TGTGCCAGTAGCCCAACGACAGGAGCTGGAAACACCATATATTTT; CDR3aa: CASSPTTGAGNTIYF; j_gene: TRBJ1-3; abundance: .; d_gene: .; v_gene: TRBV19
CDR3nt: TGTGCCACCAGTGACCCTAGGGGCTATGGCTACACCTTC; CDR3aa: CATSDPRGYGYTF; j_gene: TRBJ1-2; abundance: .; d_gene: .; v_gene: TRBV24-1
CDR3nt: TGTGCCAGCAGTCTGACAAACACTGAAGCTTTCTTT; CDR3aa: CASSLTNTEAFF; j_gene: TRBJ1-1; abundance: .; d_gene: .; v_gene: TRBV12-3/TRBV12-4
CDR3nt: TGTGCCAGCAGCGGGGCAGGGGTTAACTATGGCTACACCTTC; CDR3aa: CASSGAGVNYGYTF; j_gene: TRBJ1-2; abundance: .; d_gene: .; v_gene: TRBV9
CDR3nt: TGTGCCATCAGTAGAGGTAGCAATCAGCCCCAGCATTTT; CDR3aa: CAISRGSNQPQHF; j_gene: TRBJ1-5; abundance: .; d_gene: .; v_gene: TRBV6-5
CDR3nt: TGCGCCAGCAGTGGAGCAACAGGGGAACGGTTTGGAAACACCATATATTTT; CDR3aa: CASSGATGERFGNTIYF; j_gene: TRBJ1-3; abundance: .; d_gene: TRBD1; v_gene: TRBV10-2
CDR3nt: TGCGCCAGCAGCCAATGGAGGGGTGAGGAACTGTTTTTT; CDR3aa: CASSQWRGEELFF; j_gene: TRBJ1-4; abundance: few; d_gene: .; v_gene: TRBV4-1
CDR3nt: TGTGCCAGCAGCTCTACAGGGGGCGCAACCAAAAACATTCAGTACTTC; CDR3aa: CASSSTGGATKNIQYF; j_gene: TRBJ2-4; abundance: .; d_gene: TRBD1; v_gene: TRBV7-2
CDR3nt: TGTGCCAGCAGCTTGGCGCGCGGAAACACCATATATTTT; CDR3aa: CASSLARGNTIYF; j_gene: TRBJ1-3; abundance: .; d_gene: .; v_gene: TRBV5-4
CDR3nt: TGTGCCAGCGCCTTCGAGCTGAATGGCTACACCTTC; CDR3aa: CASAFELNGYTF; j_gene: TRBJ1-2; abundance: few; d_gene: .; v_gene: TRBV2
CDR3nt: TGTGCCAGCAGTTACCGAGGAGCGGGAGAGCAGTACTTC; CDR3aa: CASSYRGAGEQYF; j_gene: TRBJ2-7; abundance: once; d_gene: TRBD2; v_gene: TRBV3-1/TRBV3-2
CDR3nt: TGTGCCAGCACTTCCGGACTCTACGAGCAGTACTTC; CDR3aa: CASTSGLYEQYF; j_gene: TRBJ2-7; abundance: .; d_gene: .; v_gene: TRBV6-5
CDR3nt: TGTGCCAGTAGTATGACAGGGGGATACACTGAAGCTTTCTTT; CDR3aa: CASSMTGGYTEAFF; j_gene: TRBJ1-1; abundance: .; d_gene: TRBD1; v_gene: TRBV19
CDR3nt: TGTGCCAGCAGCTTGACAGGGGGCATAACTGAAGCTTTCTTT; CDR3aa: CASSLTGGITEAFF; j_gene: TRBJ1-1; abundance: .; d_gene: TRBD1; v_gene: TRBV27
CDR3nt: TGTGCCAGTAGTATGTACCGGGACAGGGTTAATCAGCCCCAGCATTTT; CDR3aa: CASSMYRDRVNQPQHF; j_gene: TRBJ1-5; abundance: .; d_gene: TRBD1; v_gene: TRBV19
CDR3nt: TGTGCCAGTAGTATTATTCTAGAGGGGACAGGCAGGTCAGATACGCAGTATTTT; CDR3aa: CASSIILEGTGRSDTQYF; j_gene: TRBJ2-3; abundance: .; d_gene: TRBD1; v_gene: TRBV19
CDR3nt: TGCGCCAGCAGCCTAGCGGGTAACACCGGGGAGCTGTTTTTT; CDR3aa: CASSLAGNTGELFF; j_gene: TRBJ2-2; abundance: .; d_gene: TRBD2; v_gene: TRBV5-1
CDR3nt: TGTGCCAGCAGTCCACTCGGGACAGCAGATACGCAGTATTTT; CDR3aa: CASSPLGTADTQYF; j_gene: TRBJ2-3; abundance: .; d_gene: TRBD1; v_gene: TRBV28
CDR3nt: TGCAGCGTTGAAGTGGGGGGAACCTACGAGCAGTACTTC; CDR3aa: CSVEVGGTYEQYF; j_gene: TRBJ2-7; abundance: .; d_gene: .; v_gene: TRBV29-1